The source of this T cell receptor beta chain is a study of vaccination effects on CD4 cells after COVID-19 (dated by TCRdb to the early 2020s). With regard to the full study: Each participant got two doses of an mRNA SARS-CoV-2 vaccine, either BNT162b2 or mRNA-1273. SARS-CoV-2 spike-specific CD4+ TCR repertoires from before and after mRNA vaccination were compared in COVID-19 convalescent patients and in infection-naive vaccine recipients. Altogether, around ten COVID-19 convalescent patients and several SARS-CoV-2-naive healthy vaccine recipients made up the full study. Cultures from other donors in the study were sequenced with the Oncomine TCR Beta short-read assay on an Illumina iSeq 100.

Results the study describes overall, beyond this receptor: In healthy vaccine recipients, vaccine-induced clones were almost all SARS-CoV-2 mono-reactive, with only 1 of 255 being cross-reactive with common cold coronaviruses. The study was limited by a small number of convalescent patients, and early post-infection timepoints were lacking. Both infection-induced and vaccine-induced clones contracted markedly at late post-vaccination timepoints, which is consistent with waning T cell responses.

To identify antigen-specific CD4+ T cell clonotypes by their expansion, the ViraFEST assay first stimulated PBMC with viral peptide pools and then applied TCR sequencing. After approximately eleven days of culture, CD4+ T cells were isolated with the EasySep CD4+ T cell isolation kit. The absence of prior SARS-CoV-2 infection in healthy vaccine recipients was confirmed by negative nucleocapsid antibodies before and after vaccination. Two million PBMC per well were cultured in IMDM with around 5% human AB serum, 10 IU/ml IL-2 and gentamicin, plus 10 ug/ml peptides. On days 3 and 7, half of the culture medium was replaced with fresh IL-2-containing medium. Each peptide stimulation condition was cultured in triplicate wells unless otherwise noted. PBMC were separated from whole blood using Ficoll-Paque Plus gradient centrifugation and were then either cryopreserved at -140C or used fresh. Overlapping peptide pools spanned the spike proteins of SARS-CoV-2 and the common cold coronaviruses HCoV-NL63, HCoV-OC43 and HCoV-229E. Genomic DNA was extracted from cultured CD4+ T cells with the QIAamp micro DNA kit.

Preparation of the library involved the immunoSEQ multiplex PCR assay. DNA from the CD4+ T cells that had been cultured and isolated underwent TCR beta CDR3 sequencing. The study's processing was this. The analysis removed non-productive TCR sequences, trimmed reads to the CDR3 region, and retained only CDR3s that were 7 or more amino acids long. The MANAFEST web app was used to pick out antigen-specific clonotypes by comparing their expansion in peptide wells with that in reference cultures. Positive clones required FDR<0.05 expansion versus reference and all other wells, odds ratio above 5, and frequency above 0.1% in two replicate wells. Cross-reactive clonotypes were defined as significantly expanded in SARS-CoV-2 spike wells and in at least one common cold coronavirus spike condition. CDR3 similarity was assessed by Levenshtein distance using the stringdist R package, and unrooted trees were constructed with ape in R 3.6.1. Entries here come from immuneACCESS through TCRdb and include only in-frame sequences with V and J called. Some clones fail to appear in such tables; in the studies checked, an unresolved V gene covers under half of the shortfall, and the cause of the remainder is unknown. V, J and clone size derive from that table, while D and trimming were established from the DNA sequence. A total of 65,000 to 85,000 clones appear in this sample, 80% of them only once. Of the sample, approximately 12% is held by the ten largest clones.

Based on the germline V gene, the CDR1 and CDR2 sequences are SGHRS and YFSETQ. The CDR3 starts with the cysteine, ends with the phenylalanine, and has 16 residues. The only DNA kept is the CDR3, 48 bases in frame from the first base. The germline ends are 17 bases apart after V is trimmed by 4 bases and J by 4 bases. A word on this clone: The antigen it binds to is not known. Qualities for individual bases were not recorded, and no much larger clone is one base off.

The clonotype originates from a human donor who received a COVID-19 vaccine. Sequences were derived from CD4+ T cells from PBMCs cultured with SARS-CoV-2 spike peptides, sampled before COVID-19 vaccination. The meaning of the sample's cell subset or site label: SARS-CoV-2 spike overlapping peptide pool stimulation. The chain uses TRBV5-1 and TRBJ2-2; TRBD1 could be the D gene, as 7 bases match. The CDR3 reads as follows: CASSPVGQGGTGELFF. The nucleotide sequence is TGCGCCAGCAGCCCTGTGGGGCAGGGGGGCACCGGGGAGCTGTTTTTT.